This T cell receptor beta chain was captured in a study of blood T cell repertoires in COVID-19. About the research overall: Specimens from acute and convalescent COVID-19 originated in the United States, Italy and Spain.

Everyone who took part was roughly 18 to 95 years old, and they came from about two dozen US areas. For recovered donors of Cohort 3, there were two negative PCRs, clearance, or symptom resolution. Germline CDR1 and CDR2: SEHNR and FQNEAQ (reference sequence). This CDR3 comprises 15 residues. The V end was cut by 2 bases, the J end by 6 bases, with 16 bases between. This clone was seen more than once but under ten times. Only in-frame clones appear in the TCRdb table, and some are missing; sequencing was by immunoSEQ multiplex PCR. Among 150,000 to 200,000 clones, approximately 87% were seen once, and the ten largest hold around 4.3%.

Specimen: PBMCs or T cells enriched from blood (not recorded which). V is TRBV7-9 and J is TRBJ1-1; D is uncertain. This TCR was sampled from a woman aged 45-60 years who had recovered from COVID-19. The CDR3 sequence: CASSLLQEKEAEAFF. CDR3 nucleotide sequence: TGTGCCAGCAGCTTACTCCAGGAAAAGGAGGCTGAAGCTTTCTTT.